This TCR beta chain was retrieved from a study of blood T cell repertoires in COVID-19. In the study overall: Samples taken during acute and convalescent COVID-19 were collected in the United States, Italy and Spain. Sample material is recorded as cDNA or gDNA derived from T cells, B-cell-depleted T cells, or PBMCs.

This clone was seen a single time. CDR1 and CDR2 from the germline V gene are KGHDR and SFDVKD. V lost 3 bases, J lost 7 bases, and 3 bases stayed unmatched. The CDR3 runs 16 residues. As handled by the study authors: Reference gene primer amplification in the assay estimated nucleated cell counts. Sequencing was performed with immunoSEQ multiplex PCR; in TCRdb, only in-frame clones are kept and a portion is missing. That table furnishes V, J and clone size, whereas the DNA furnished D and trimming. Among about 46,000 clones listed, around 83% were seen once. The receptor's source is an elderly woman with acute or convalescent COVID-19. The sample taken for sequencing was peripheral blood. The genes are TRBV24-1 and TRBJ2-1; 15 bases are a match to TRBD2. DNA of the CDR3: TGTGCCACCAGTGATCCCGGACTAGCGGGGGGGAATGAGCAGTTCTTC. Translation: CATSDPGLAGGNEQFF.